This T cell receptor (beta chain) is drawn from a study of Ad26.COV2.S vaccination and SARS-CoV-2 variants. General observations from the study: Researchers cautioned that TCR breadth and depth analyses may have underestimated total T cell responses.

Noted treatment: around 19 received Ad26.COV2.S at low or high dose, single or two shots; about 5 received placebo; per-sample allocation not given. Following the first vaccine or placebo injection, samples were taken on day 63. At a Boston site, the person donating was an adult of 18-55 years. On this clone: Antigen specificity is unknown.

CDR1 is GTSNPN, CDR2 SVGIG, per germline (reference sequence). This CDR3 has 13 residues. Trimming removed 2 bases from V and 0 bases from J, with 8 bases in between. Generated by immunoSEQ multiplex PCR, the TCRdb table keeps only in-frame clones and is missing some. The sample lists roughly 460,000 clones, roughly nine tenths occurring once. The clonotype was recovered from a person aged 18 to 59 who received the Ad26.COV2.S COVID-19 vaccine or a placebo. The sample was peripheral blood, taken in a trial of Ad26.COV2.S vaccine versus placebo. The rearrangement links TRBV30 to TRBJ2-7; D is possibly TRBD1 (5 bases). CDR3 loop: CAWSRGNSYEQYF. CDR3 coding DNA: TGTGCCTGGAGTAGGGGCAACTCCTACGAGCAGTACTTC.